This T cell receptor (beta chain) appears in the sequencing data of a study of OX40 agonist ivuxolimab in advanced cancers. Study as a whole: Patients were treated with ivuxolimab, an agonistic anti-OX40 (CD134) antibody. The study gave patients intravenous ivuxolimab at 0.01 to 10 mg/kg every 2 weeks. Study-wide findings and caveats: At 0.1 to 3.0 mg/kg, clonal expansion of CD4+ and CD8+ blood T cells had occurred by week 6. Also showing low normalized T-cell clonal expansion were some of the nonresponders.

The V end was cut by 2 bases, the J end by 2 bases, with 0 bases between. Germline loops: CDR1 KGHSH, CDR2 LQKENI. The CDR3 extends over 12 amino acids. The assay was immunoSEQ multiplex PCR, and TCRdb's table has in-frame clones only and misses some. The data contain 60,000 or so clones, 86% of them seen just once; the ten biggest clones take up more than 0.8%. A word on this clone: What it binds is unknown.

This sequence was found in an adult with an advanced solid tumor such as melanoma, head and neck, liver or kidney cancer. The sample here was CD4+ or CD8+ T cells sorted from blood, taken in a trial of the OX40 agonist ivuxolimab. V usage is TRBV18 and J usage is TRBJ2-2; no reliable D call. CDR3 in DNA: TGTGCCAGCTCACCAAACACCGGGGAGCTGTTTTTT. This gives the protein CASSPNTGELFF.